This paragraph reports one T cell receptor (beta chain). Its target is unknown. Treatment given: oral pan-JAK inhibitor, 5-10 mg twice daily. Cell sorting on a FACSAria was used to separate CD4+ and CD8+ T cells from the PBMCs. These data come from a study of CD8+ T cells in alopecia areata. The germline gives CDR1 SGHAT, CDR2 FQNNGV. CDR3 size: 15 residues. V gave up 1 base and J gave up 5 bases, with 14 bases separating them. Findings and caveats of the study: Persistence during tofacitinib was seen for many expanded lesional clones in scalp and blood.

Extracted RNA was reverse transcribed into cDNA, the sequencing template. Repertoires were generated with immunoSEQ multiplex PCR, while TCRdb's copy carries only in-frame clones and drops some. The table records a few hundred thousand clones, under 40% of them present only once. The clonotype comes from a human donor with alopecia areata. The starting material was CD4+ T cells sorted from blood, obtained between weeks 30 and 35, from a patient treated with tofacitinib. The chain has TRBV11-2 and TRBJ1-1; tentatively, D is TRBD1 (6 bases). The CDR3 protein is CASSLALGARTEAFF. CDR3 DNA: TGTGCCAGCAGCTTAGCGCTGGGGGCCCGAACTGAAGCTTTCTTT.